This T cell receptor beta chain is from a study of T cell changes during pregnancy in multiple sclerosis. Sequencing was performed with immunoSEQ multiplex PCR; in TCRdb, only in-frame clones are kept and a portion is missing. Counted here are about 93,000 clones, roughly nine tenths occurring once; the ten biggest clones make up 1.5% to 2%. CDR1 MNHEY and CDR2 SVGAGI come from the germline V gene. CDR3 length: 12 amino acids. V lost 0 bases and J lost 14; bases outside the gene matches: 4. The chain couples TRBV6-5 to TRBJ1-2; 9 nucleotides agree with TRBD1. This TCR came from a female donor in good health, enrolled as a control in a pregnancy study. The sequences come from peripheral blood, collected after pregnancy. In DNA form, the CDR3 reads TGTGCCAGCAGTTACTCCGGACAGGGGCGAACCTTC. This translates into CASSYSGQGRTF.